These T cell receptor beta chains were read from a single sample in a study of CD8 T cells in ankylosing spondylitis. TCRdb reprocessed the 5' RACE reads via MiXCR and lists one record per CDR3 protein. The table has some 250,000 distinct CDR3 sequences, approximately 12% seen once. Sequencing used blood, either unsorted or a sorted T cell fraction (not recorded which). The receptors come from a male donor with ankylosing spondylitis or in good health (not recorded which). The CDR3 runs from the conserved cysteine through the conserved F or W. A D gene is named only where the DNA matches it firmly. Some rows have no size entry. The others give once, few or many, or a class for an expanded clone.

>TRBJ2-7|TRBD2|TRBV5-1|few|15
CASSSLAGDQSEQYF
TGCGCCAGCAGCTCCCTAGCGGGAGATCAATCCGAGCAGTACTTC
>TRBJ2-7|-|TRBV7-9|few|16
CASSPPVGAGSYEQYF
TGTGCCAGCAGCCCGCCGGTGGGGGCAGGGTCCTACGAGCAGTACTTC
>TRBJ1-4|-|TRBV7-6|many|13
CASRPEPHEKLFF
TGTGCCAGCAGACCAGAACCCCATGAAAAACTGTTTTTT
>TRBJ1-4|-|TRBV6-1|few|14
CATARGATNEKLFF
TGTGCCACAGCTCGAGGGGCAACTAATGAAAAACTGTTTTTT
>TRBJ1-1|TRBD1|TRBV5-1|many|14
CASGRTGGNTEAFF
TGCGCCAGCGGTCGGACAGGGGGGAACACTGAAGCTTTCTTT
>TRBJ2-2|-|TRBV12-3/TRBV12-4|many|15
CASSFDMTNTGELFF
TGTGCCAGCAGTTTCGACATGACGAACACCGGGGAGCTGTTTTTT
>TRBJ2-1|TRBD2|TRBV7-3|few|18
CASSLKGPPSGGANEQFF
TGTGCCAGCAGCTTAAAAGGACCTCCTAGCGGGGGGGCCAATGAGCAGTTCTTC
>TRBJ2-7|TRBD1|TRBV25-1|many|13
CASIGTGVHEQYF
TGTGCCAGCATTGGGACAGGGGTCCACGAGCAGTACTTC
>TRBJ1-6|-|TRBV27|many|13
CASSFAVNSPLHF
TGTGCCAGCAGTTTCGCGGTTAATTCACCCCTCCACTTT
>TRBJ2-2|TRBD2|TRBV10-3|many|16
CAISESEGGDTGELFF
TGTGCCATCAGTGAGTCTGAGGGAGGGGACACCGGGGAGCTGTTTTTT
>TRBJ2-4|TRBD2|TRBV9|many|20
CASSEGSGTSRQLAKNIQYF
TGTGCCAGCAGCGAGGGATCCGGGACTAGCAGACAACTAGCCAAAAACATTCAGTACTTC
>TRBJ2-2|TRBD2|TRBV29-1|many|12
CSVERESGELFF
TGCAGCGTTGAGCGGGAGTCCGGGGAGCTGTTTTTT
>TRBJ2-5|TRBD2|TRBV3-1|-|21
CASSQDSLAGPPKNPGETQYF
TGTGCCAGCAGCCAAGATAGTCTAGCGGGGCCACCAAAAAATCCAGGAGAGACCCAGTACTTC
>TRBJ2-7|TRBD2|TRBV20-1|many|13
CSAWTSGSYEQYF
TGCAGTGCTTGGACTAGCGGGTCCTACGAGCAGTACTTC
>TRBJ2-7|-|TRBV18|few|14
CASSPESAVYEQYF
TGTGCCAGCTCACCAGAGTCAGCGGTCTACGAGCAGTACTTC
>TRBJ2-7|TRBD1|TRBV7-9|few|16
CASSKTGLGVPYEQYF
TGTGCCAGCAGCAAGACAGGGCTAGGGGTCCCCTACGAGCAGTACTTC
>TRBJ1-3|-|TRBV7-9|-|14
CASSSGSSGNTIYF
TGTGCCAGCAGCTCGGGGAGCTCTGGAAACACCATATATTTT